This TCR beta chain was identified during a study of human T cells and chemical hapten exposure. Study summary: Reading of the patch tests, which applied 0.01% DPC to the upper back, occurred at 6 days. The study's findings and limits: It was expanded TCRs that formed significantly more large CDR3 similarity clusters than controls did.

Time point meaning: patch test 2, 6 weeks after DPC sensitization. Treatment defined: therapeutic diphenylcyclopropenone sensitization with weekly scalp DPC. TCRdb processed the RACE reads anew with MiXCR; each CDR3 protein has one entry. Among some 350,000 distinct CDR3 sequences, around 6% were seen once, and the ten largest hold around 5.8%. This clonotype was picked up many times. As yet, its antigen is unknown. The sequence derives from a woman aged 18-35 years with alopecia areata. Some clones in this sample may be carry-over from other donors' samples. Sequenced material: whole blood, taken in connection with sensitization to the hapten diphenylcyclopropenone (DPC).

The CDR3: CASSPSRVLSSPLHF. The CDR3 coding sequence is TGTGCCAGCAGCCCGAGCAGGGTTTTGAGTTCACCCCTCCACTTT. The rearrangement joins TRBV7-8 to TRBJ1-6; D is perhaps TRBD1 (5 bases). Germline values: CDR1 SGHVS, CDR2 FQNEAQ. This CDR3 region has 15 residues. The V and J ends lost 5 bases and 9 bases respectively, with 17 bases between them.